The T cell receptor beta chain described here comes from a study of OX40 agonist ivuxolimab in advanced cancers. Points from the study as a whole: CD8+ T cells showed, on average, more clonal expansion than CD4+ cells. At 0.1-3.0 mg/kg, partial responders had clonal expansion among the lowest observed. Several nonresponders also turned out to have low normalized T-cell clonal expansion.

The method was immunoSEQ multiplex PCR; TCRdb's version includes in-frame clones alone and lacks a portion of them. The sample has around 80,000 clones, around 86% seen once; the top ten hold 0.5% to 0.55%. Notes on this clone: Its cognate antigen is unknown.

Trimming took 0 bases from V and 14 from J, leaving 17 bases between them. The CDR3 spans 13 residues. Germline CDR1 and CDR2: SGHTS and YDEGEE. Sequenced material: CD4+ or CD8+ T cells sorted from blood, taken in a trial of the OX40 agonist ivuxolimab. The chain recombines TRBV5-8 with TRBJ1-2, with D perhaps matching TRBD1 (5 bases). The clonotype comes from an adult with an advanced solid tumor such as melanoma, head and neck, liver or kidney cancer. The CDR3 DNA sequence: TGTGCCAGCAGCTTGGGCCAGGGTCTTGAGGTGACCTTC. It specifies CASSLGQGLEVTF.